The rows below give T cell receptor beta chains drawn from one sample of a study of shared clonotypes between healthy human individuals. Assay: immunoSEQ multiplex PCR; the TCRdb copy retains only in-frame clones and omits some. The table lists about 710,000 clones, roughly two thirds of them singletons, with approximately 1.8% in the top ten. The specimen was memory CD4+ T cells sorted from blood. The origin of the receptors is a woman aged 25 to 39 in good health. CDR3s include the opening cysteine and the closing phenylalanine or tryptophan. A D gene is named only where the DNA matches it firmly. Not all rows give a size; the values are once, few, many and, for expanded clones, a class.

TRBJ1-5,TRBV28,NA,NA,CASQTGTDSNQPQHF,TGTGCCAGCCAAACCGGGACGGATAGCAATCAGCCCCAGCATTTT
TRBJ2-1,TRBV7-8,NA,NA,CASSLQEATYNEQFF,TGTGCCAGCAGCCTACAGGAAGCGACCTACAATGAGCAGTTCTTC
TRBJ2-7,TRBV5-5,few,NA,CASSLTDYEQYF,TGTGCCAGCAGCTTGACGGACTACGAGCAGTACTTC
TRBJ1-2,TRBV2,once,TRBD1,CASSPGTGGSGYTF,TGTGCCAGCAGCCCCGGGACAGGGGGTTCTGGCTACACCTTC
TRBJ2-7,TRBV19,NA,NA,CASTPGGLTYEQYF,TGTGCCAGTACCCCGGGCGGACTCACCTACGAGCAGTACTTC
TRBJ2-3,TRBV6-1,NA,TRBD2,CASRGREWADTQYF,TGTGCCAGCAGAGGGCGGGAGTGGGCAGATACGCAGTATTTT
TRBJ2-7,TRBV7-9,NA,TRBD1,CASSLASGGSSYEQYF,TGTGCCAGCAGCTTAGCTTCAGGGGGATCCTCCTACGAGCAGTACTTC
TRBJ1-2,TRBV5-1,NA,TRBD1,CASRITGVESGYTF,TGCGCCAGCCGGATTACAGGGGTTGAAAGTGGCTACACCTTC
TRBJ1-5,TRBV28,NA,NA,CASSFFRVEQPQHF,TGTGCCAGCAGTTTTTTCAGGGTGGAACAGCCCCAGCATTTT
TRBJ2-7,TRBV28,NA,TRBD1,CASSRDRLHEQYF,TGTGCCAGCAGCCGGGACAGGCTCCACGAGCAGTACTTC
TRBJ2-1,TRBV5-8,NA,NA,CASTAGRGGYNEQFF,TGTGCCAGCACGGCAGGGCGGGGCGGCTACAATGAGCAGTTCTTC
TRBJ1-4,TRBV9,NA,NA,CASSPLGETNEKLFF,TGTGCCAGCAGCCCCCTCGGCGAAACTAATGAAAAACTGTTTTTT
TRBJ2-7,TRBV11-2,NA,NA,CASSLGSGDDYEQYF,TGTGCCAGCAGCTTAGGGAGCGGTGATGACTACGAGCAGTACTTC